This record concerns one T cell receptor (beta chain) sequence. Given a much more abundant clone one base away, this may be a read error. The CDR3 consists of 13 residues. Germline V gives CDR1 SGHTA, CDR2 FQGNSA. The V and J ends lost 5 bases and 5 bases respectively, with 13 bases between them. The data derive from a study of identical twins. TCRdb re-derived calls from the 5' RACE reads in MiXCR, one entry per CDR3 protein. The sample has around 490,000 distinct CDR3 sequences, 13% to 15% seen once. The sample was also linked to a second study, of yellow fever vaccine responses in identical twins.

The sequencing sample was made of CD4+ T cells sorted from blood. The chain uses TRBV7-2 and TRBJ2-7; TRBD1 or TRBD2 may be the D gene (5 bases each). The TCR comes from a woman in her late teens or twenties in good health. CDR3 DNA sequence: TGTGCCAGCAGCGGGACGACGACCCACGAGCAGTACTTC. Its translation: CASSGTTTHEQYF.